The entry below gives a single TCR beta chain sequence along with its context. The antigen is unknown. This entry belongs to a study of blood T cells in healthy people across ages. Study conclusions and caveats: While age rose, TCR beta diversity per million T cells dropped in a roughly linear way. Researchers deemed the diversity estimates from one million T cells underestimates.

The CDR3 runs to 16 residues. Trimming stripped 0 bases from V and 5 bases from J, with 14 bases between. In germline, CDR1 is MNHEY, CDR2 SVGEGT. Per individual sample, total RNA of at least 5.5 micrograms was extracted. Next came a second PCR, run for about 6 to 11 cycles, which used a sample-barcoded 5' primer along with a J-beta primer mix. One entry per CDR3 protein results from TCRdb running MiXCR on the 5' RACE reads. In the table there are about 1.1 million distinct CDR3 sequences, around two fifths of which are singletons. This TCR came from a man younger than 35 in good health. The sequencing input was blood. The chain recombines TRBV6-2 or TRBV6-3 with TRBJ1-5, with D possibly TRBD1 on 6 matching bases. Here the CDR3 DNA reads TGTGCCAGCAGTTACTCGAGGGGGGGACGGGATCAGCCCCAGCATTTT. Encoded protein: CASSYSRGGRDQPQHF.